This T cell receptor (beta chain) was retrieved from a study of blood T cell repertoires in COVID-19. Study as a whole: Samples of COVID-19 (acute and convalescent) were obtained from the United States, Italy and Spain. From T cells, B-cell-depleted T cells, or PBMCs came the material, which was cDNA or gDNA.

In the source study's methods: Scientists estimated how many nucleated cells there were by amplifying reference gene primers. Repertoires were generated with immunoSEQ multiplex PCR, while TCRdb's copy carries only in-frame clones and drops some. The V and J calls and clone size are taken from that table; D and trimming were inferred from the DNA. The table shows around 49,000 clones, with 70% to 85% occurring only once. This CDR3 spans 15 amino acids. Trimming at V came to 6 bases and at J to 4 bases, leaving 10 bases not matched to a gene. The V gene's germline CDR1 is SNHLY and CDR2 FYNNEI. Cohorts were based on clinical histories the participants reported.

This TCR derives from a woman between 50 and 59 years old with acute COVID-19. J is TRBJ2-7 and V is TRBV2, with 9 bases matching TRBD1. Sequenced: PBMCs or T cells enriched from blood (not recorded which). The CDR3 reads CASSGRTGAMYEQYF. CDR3 DNA sequence: TGTGCCAGCAGCGGGAGGACAGGGGCGATGTACGAGCAGTACTTC.